The sample holds one count of the clone carrying this T cell receptor (beta chain). This entry is derived from a study of CD8 T cells in Susac syndrome. Negative magnetic isolation gave CD8+ and CD4+ cells; FACS enriched CD8+ TEMRA. V was pared by 3 bases and J by 3 bases, with 4 bases of the junction left unmatched. CDR3 length: 14 amino acids. Looked up from germline, CDR1 is DFQATT and CDR2 is SNEGSKA (reference sequence). Random hexamers served to reverse transcribe roughly 0.5 to 1 ug RNA. One entry per CDR3 protein, called by TCRdb with MiXCR from the immunoSEQ multiplex PCR reads. The repertoire holds under 200,000 distinct CDR3 sequences, roughly nine tenths seen once, with 0.085% to 0.1% in the top ten.

This chain connects TRBV20-1 to TRBJ2-7; 11 bases line up with TRBD2. Material: CD4+ T cells from PBMCs. This sequence was found in a human donor with Susac syndrome. The CDR3 DNA reads TGCAGTGCTAGTCCTAGCGGGAGGTACTACGAGCAGTACTTC. Translation gives CSASPSGRYYEQYF.